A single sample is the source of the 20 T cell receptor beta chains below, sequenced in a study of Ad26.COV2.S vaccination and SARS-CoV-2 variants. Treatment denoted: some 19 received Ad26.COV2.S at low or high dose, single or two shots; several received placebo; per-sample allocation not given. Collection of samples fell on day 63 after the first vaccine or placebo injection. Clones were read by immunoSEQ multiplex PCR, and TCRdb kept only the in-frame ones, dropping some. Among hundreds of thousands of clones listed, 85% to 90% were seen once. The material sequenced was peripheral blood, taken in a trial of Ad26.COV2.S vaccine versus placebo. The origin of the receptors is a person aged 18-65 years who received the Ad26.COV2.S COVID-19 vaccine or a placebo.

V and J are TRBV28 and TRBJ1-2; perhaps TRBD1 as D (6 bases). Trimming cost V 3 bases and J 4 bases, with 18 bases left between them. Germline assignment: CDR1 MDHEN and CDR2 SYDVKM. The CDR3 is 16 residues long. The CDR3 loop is CASSFISTGSVYGYTF. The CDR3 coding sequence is TGTGCCAGCAGTTTCATTTCAACAGGGTCGGTCTATGGCTACACCTTC.

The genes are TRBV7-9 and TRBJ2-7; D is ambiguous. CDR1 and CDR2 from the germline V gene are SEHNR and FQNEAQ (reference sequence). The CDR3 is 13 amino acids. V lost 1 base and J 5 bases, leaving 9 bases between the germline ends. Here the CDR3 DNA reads TGTGCCAGCAGCTTAGGGACGGTGGACGAGCAGTACTTC. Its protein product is CASSLGTVDEQYF.

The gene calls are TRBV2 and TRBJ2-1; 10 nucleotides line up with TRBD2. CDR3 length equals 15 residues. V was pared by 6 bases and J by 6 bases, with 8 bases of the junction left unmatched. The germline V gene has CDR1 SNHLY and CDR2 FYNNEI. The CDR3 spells CASRVGTSAFNEQFF. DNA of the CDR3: TGTGCCAGCAGAGTGGGGACTAGCGCCTTCAATGAGCAGTTCTTC.

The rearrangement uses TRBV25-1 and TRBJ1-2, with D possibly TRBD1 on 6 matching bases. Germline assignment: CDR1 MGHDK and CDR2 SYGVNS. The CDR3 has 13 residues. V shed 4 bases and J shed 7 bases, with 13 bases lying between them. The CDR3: CASSATGRSGYTF. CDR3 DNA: TGTGCCAGCAGTGCTACAGGGAGGAGTGGCTACACCTTC.

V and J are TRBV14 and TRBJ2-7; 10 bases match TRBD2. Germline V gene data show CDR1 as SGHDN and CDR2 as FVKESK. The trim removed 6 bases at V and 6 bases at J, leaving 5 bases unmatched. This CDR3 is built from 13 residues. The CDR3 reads CASRASGSSEQYF. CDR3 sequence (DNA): TGTGCCAGCAGGGCTAGCGGGAGTAGCGAGCAGTACTTC.

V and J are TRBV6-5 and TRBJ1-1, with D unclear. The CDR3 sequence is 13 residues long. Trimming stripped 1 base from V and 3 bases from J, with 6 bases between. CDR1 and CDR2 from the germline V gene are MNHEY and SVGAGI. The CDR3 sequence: CASSYLLDTEAFF. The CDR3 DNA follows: TGTGCCAGCAGTTACTTATTGGACACTGAAGCTTTCTTT.

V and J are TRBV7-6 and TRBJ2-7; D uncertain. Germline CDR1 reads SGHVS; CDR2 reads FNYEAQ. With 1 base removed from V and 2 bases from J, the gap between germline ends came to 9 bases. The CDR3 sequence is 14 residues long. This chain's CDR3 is CASSLEPVAYEQYF. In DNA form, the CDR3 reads TGTGCCAGCAGCTTAGAACCAGTAGCCTACGAGCAGTACTTC.

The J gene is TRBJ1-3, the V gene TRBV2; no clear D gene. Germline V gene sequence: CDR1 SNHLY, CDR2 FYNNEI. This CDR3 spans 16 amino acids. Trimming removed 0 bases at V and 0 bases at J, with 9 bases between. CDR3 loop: CASSEALRSSGNTIYF. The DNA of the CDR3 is TGTGCCAGCAGTGAAGCGCTTCGGAGCTCTGGAAACACCATATATTTT.

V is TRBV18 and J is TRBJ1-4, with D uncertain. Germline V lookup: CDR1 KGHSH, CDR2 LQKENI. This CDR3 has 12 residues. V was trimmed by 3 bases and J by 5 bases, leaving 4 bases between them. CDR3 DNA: TGTGCCAGCTCACCGGGGAATGAAAAACTGTTTTTT. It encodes CASSPGNEKLFF.

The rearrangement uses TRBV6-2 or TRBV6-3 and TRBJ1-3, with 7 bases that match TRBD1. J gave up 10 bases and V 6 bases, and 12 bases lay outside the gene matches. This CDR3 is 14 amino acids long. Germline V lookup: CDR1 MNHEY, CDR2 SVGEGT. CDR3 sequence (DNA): TGTGCCAGCAGCCCGGGACAGCCGGTTCGGACCATATATTTT. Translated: CASSPGQPVRTIYF.

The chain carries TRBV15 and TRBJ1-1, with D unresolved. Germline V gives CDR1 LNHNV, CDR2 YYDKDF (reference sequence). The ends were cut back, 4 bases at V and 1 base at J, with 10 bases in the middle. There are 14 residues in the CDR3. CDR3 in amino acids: CATSNSYANTEAFF. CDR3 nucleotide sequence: TGTGCCACCAGCAACTCGTACGCGAACACTGAAGCTTTCTTT.

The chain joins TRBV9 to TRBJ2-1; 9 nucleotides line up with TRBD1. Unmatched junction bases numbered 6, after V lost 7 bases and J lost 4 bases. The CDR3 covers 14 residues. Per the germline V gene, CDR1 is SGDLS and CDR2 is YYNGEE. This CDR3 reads CASGGTGNYNEQFF. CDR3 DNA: TGTGCCAGCGGGGGGACAGGGAATTACAATGAGCAGTTCTTC.

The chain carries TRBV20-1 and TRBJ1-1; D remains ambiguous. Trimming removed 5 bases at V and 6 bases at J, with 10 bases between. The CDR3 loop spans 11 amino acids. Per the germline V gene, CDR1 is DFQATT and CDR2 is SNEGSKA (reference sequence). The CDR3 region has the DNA TGCAGTGCTCCGAAGGGAGCTGAAGCTTTCTTT. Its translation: CSAPKGAEAFF.

The CDR3 protein is CASSITGDQETQYF. As DNA, the CDR3 is TGTGCCAGTAGTATAACGGGGGACCAAGAGACCCAGTACTTC. This chain connects TRBV19 to TRBJ2-5; weak D call: TRBD2 (6 bases). Germline-derived CDR1 and CDR2 are LNHDA and SQIVND (reference sequence). The CDR3 length is 14 residues. Trimming pared 2 bases from V and 0 bases from J, leaving 7 bases between.

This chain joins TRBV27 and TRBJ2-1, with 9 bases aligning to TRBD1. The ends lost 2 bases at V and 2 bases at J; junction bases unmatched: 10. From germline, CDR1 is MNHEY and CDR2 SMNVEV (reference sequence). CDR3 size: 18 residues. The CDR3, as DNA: TGTGCCAGCAGTTTACGGAGATTGACAGGGGGTACCTACAATGAGCAGTTCTTC. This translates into CASSLRRLTGGTYNEQFF.

CDR3: CASSLLLLAGEGYTF. DNA of the CDR3: TGCGCCAGCAGCTTATTATTGTTGGCCGGAGAGGGCTACACCTTC. The V and J genes are TRBV5-1 and TRBJ1-2; D remains ambiguous. Germline lookup yields CDR1 SGHRS and CDR2 YFSETQ. CDR3 length: 15 amino acids. V was cut by 2 bases and J by 8 bases, with 19 bases left in between.

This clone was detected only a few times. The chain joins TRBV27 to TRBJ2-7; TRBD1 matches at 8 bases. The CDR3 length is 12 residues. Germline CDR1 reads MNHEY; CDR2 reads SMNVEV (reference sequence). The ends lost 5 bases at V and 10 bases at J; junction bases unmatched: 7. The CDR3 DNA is TGTGCCAGCAGTCAGATAGGACAGGGTCAGTACTTC. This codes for CASSQIGQGQYF.

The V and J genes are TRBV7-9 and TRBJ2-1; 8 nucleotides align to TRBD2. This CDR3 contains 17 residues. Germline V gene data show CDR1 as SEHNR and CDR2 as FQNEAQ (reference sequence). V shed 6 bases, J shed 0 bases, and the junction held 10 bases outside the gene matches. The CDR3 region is CASRTGLGGSSYNEQFF. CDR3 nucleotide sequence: TGTGCCAGCAGGACGGGACTAGGAGGGAGCTCCTACAATGAGCAGTTCTTC.

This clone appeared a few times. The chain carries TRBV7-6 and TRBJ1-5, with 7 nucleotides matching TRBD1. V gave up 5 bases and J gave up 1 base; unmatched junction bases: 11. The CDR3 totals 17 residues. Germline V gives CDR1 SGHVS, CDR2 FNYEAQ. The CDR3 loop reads CASSPSRGETSNQPQHF. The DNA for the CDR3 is TGTGCCAGCAGCCCCAGCAGGGGGGAGACGAGCAATCAGCCCCAGCATTTT.

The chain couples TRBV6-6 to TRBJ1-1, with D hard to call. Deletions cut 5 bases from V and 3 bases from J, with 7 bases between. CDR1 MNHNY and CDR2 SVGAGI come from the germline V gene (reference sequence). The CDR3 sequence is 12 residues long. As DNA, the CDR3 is TGTGCCAGCAGTACTCCCGACACTGAAGCTTTCTTT. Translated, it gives CASSTPDTEAFF.